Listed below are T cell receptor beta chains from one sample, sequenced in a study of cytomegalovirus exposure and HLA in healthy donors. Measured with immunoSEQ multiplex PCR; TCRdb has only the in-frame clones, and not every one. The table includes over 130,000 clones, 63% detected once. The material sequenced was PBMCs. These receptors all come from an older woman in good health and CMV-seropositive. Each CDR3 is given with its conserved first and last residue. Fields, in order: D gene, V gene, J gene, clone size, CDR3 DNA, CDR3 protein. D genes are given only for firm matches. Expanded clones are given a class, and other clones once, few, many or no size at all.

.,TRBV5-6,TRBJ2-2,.,TGTGCCAGCAGCTTGGTGGCGGGGAGTACCGGGGAGCTGTTTTTT,CASSLVAGSTGELFF
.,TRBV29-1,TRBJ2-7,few,TGCAGCGTTGGAGCGGCCCCCTACGAGCAGTACTTC,CSVGAAPYEQYF
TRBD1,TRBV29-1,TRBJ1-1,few,TGCAGCGTTGAAGATCAGGGGGGCACTGAAGCTTTCTTT,CSVEDQGGTEAFF
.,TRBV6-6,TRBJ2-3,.,TGTGCCAGCAGTCGACTAACTCTTGGCACAGATACGCAGTATTTT,CASSRLTLGTDTQYF
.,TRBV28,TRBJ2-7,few,TGTGCCAGCAGTACCGACGGGAGCTACTACGAGCAGTACTTC,CASSTDGSYYEQYF
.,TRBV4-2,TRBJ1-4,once,TGTGCCAGCAGCCTGGGGCGGCAGGGCGATGAAAGACTGTTTTTT,CASSLGRQGDERLFF
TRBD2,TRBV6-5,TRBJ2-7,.,TGTGCCAGCACCCCGGGACTAGCAAGGGGGGAGCAGTACTTC,CASTPGLARGEQYF
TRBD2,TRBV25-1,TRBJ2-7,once,TGTGCCAGCAGTACACGAGTAGCGGGAGGGCTTCACGAGCAGTACTTC,CASSTRVAGGLHEQYF
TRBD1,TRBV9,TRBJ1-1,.,TGTGCCAGCAGCGCGGGACAGATGAACACTGAAGCTTTCTTT,CASSAGQMNTEAFF
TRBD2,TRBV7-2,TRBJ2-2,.,TGTGCCAGCAGCTTAGCGAAGGGACTAGGGGGGGAGCTGTTTTTT,CASSLAKGLGGELFF
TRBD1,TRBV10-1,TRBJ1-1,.,TGCGCCAGCTCGTACTCCGGGACAGGGACCGGATGGGGCACTGAAGCTTTCTTT,CASSYSGTGTGWGTEAFF
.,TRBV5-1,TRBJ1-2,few,TGCGCCAGCAGCTTGGAGGGCCGGGACACTACTAACTATGGCTACACCTTC,CASSLEGRDTTNYGYTF
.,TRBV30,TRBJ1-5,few,TGTGCCTGGAGGCTCGCAGGCTCTCAGCCCCAGCATTTT,CAWRLAGSQPQHF
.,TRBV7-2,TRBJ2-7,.,TGCGCCAGCAGCTTAGATGGGGCTGGGGACTACGAGCAGTACTTC,CASSLDGAGDYEQYF
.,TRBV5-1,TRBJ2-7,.,TGCGCCAGCAGCTTCAGGGCGGATTCCTACGAGCAGTACTTC,CASSFRADSYEQYF
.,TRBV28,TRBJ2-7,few,TGTGCCAGCGGTCCGGGGGACTCCTACGAGCAGTACTTC,CASGPGDSYEQYF
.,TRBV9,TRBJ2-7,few,TGTGCCAGCAGCGTCCGGGGGATAGCGGAATACTACGAGCAGTACTTC,CASSVRGIAEYYEQYF
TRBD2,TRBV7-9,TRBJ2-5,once,TGTGCCAGCAGCTTAGGAGGGACTAGCGGGAGGTTGGAGACCCAGTACTTC,CASSLGGTSGRLETQYF
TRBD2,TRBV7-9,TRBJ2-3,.,TGTGCCAGCAGCCCCGGACTAGCGGGAGGGACAACAGATACGCAGTATTTT,CASSPGLAGGTTDTQYF
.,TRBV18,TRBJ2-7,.,TGTGCCAGCTCACCAGGGGCAGACGGCGTGCAGTACTTC,CASSPGADGVQYF
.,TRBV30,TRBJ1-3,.,TGTGCCTGGACGACAGGAGGTGGAAACACCATATATTTT,CAWTTGGGNTIYF
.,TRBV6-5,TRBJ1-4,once,TGTGCCAGCAGATTACACCGACGGAGTGAAAAACTGTTTTTT,CASRLHRRSEKLFF
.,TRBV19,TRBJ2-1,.,TGTGCCAGTAGGCAGGCGGGGATCGTCGATGAGCAGTTCTTC,CASRQAGIVDEQFF
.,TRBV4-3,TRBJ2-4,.,TGCGCCAGCAGCCAGGGGGCAAACATTCAGTACTTC,CASSQGANIQYF
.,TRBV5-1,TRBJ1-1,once,TGCGCCAGCAGCTGGGGGGTTGGGATGAACACTGAAGCTTTCTTT,CASSWGVGMNTEAFF
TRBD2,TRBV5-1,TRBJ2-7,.,TGCGCCAGCAGCTTGGACGGTTCCGGGACTAGGGTCTACGAGCAGTACTTC,CASSLDGSGTRVYEQYF
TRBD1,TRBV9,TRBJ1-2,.,TGTGCCAGCAGCAACAGGGGAGCCTATGGCTACACCTTC,CASSNRGAYGYTF
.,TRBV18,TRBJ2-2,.,TGTGCCAGCTCGCAATCCGGGACAACCACCGGGGAGCTGTTTTTT,CASSQSGTTTGELFF
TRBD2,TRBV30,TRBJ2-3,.,TGTGCCTGGAGGGGGACTAGCGGGTACCTCACAGATACGCAGTATTTT,CAWRGTSGYLTDTQYF
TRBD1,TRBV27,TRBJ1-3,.,TGTGCCAGCAGTTTTAGACAGGGGGTCGGCACCATATATTTT,CASSFRQGVGTIYF
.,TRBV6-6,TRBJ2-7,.,TGTGCCAGCAGTCGAATTCAGGGCGACCGTTACGAGCAGTACTTC,CASSRIQGDRYEQYF
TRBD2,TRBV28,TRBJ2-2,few,TGTGCCAGCAGTTCCCCCTTTCGGGGGAGGGCGGCCGGGGAGCTGTTTTTT,CASSSPFRGRAAGELFF
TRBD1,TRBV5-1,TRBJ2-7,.,TGCGCCAGCAGCCCATACCAGGACAGGGGACTCTACGAGCAGTACTTC,CASSPYQDRGLYEQYF
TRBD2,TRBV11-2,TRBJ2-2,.,TGTGCCAGCAGCTTAGGCTGGAGCGGGGACGGGGAGCTGTTTTTT,CASSLGWSGDGELFF
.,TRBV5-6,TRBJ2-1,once,TGTGCCAGCAGCTCGGGACTCCTATACAATGAGCAGTTCTTC,CASSSGLLYNEQFF
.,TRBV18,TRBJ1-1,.,TGTGCCAGCTCACCAGGTAGGACAGAGAACACTGAAGCTTTCTTT,CASSPGRTENTEAFF
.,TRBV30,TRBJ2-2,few,TGTGCCTGGAGTCTAGGTAACACCGGGGAGCTGTTTTTT,CAWSLGNTGELFF
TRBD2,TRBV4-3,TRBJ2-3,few,TGCGCCAGCAGCCAAGATCCAGCGGGGGCGGTGATAGATACGCAGTATTTT,CASSQDPAGAVIDTQYF
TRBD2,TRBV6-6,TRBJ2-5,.,TGTGCCAGCAGTTTGGGACTAGGAGAGACCCAGTACTTC,CASSLGLGETQYF
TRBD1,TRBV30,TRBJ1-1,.,TGTGCCTGGAGTGTTCGGCAGGGACAGGCAGCTTTCTTT,CAWSVRQGQAAFF
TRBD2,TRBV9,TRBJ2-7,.,TGTGCCAGCAGCCCTCAACGAACTAGCGGGTCGTACGAGCAGTACTTC,CASSPQRTSGSYEQYF
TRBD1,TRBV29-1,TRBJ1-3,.,TGCAGCGCCTGGACAGGGGACGGAAGCTCTGGAAACACCATATATTTT,CSAWTGDGSSGNTIYF
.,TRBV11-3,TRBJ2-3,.,TGTGCCAGCGCCTGGGGCGGCCAGGATACGCAGTATTTT,CASAWGGQDTQYF
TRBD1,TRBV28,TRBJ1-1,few,TGTGCCAGCAGTGGACAGGGGTTGGGCACTGAAGCTTTCTTT,CASSGQGLGTEAFF
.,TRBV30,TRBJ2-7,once,TGTGCCTGGGATTCCGGGGGTCTAGCGTACGAGCAGTACTTC,CAWDSGGLAYEQYF
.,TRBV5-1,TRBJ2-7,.,TGCGCCAGCAGCTTGGAGCGGGTCCCAATTAGCGAGCAGTACTTC,CASSLERVPISEQYF
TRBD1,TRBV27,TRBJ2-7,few,TGTGCCAGCAGTACCACCAGTAGGACAGGGGACTCCTACGAGCAGTACTTC,CASSTTSRTGDSYEQYF
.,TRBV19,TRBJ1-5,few,TGTGCCTCTCGATGGGGAGACTATAGCAATCAGCCCCAGCATTTT,CASRWGDYSNQPQHF
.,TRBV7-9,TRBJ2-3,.,TGTGCCAGCAGCTCACAGGAGGGGGATACGCAGTATTTT,CASSSQEGDTQYF
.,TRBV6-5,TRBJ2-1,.,TGTGCCAGCAGTCTAGCGATCTCCTACAATGAGCAGTTCTTC,CASSLAISYNEQFF
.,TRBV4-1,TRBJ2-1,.,TGCGCCAGCAGCCTCGAGACTAGATCTGACAATGAGCAGTTCTTC,CASSLETRSDNEQFF
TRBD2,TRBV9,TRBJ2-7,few,TGTGCCAGCAGCTTCGGACTAGCGGGAGAAATGGGCGAGCAGTACTTC,CASSFGLAGEMGEQYF
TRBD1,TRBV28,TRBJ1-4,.,TGTGCCAGCAGTCGGTGGACAGGAGGTGAAAAACTGTTTTTT,CASSRWTGGEKLFF
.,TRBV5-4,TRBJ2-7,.,TGTGCCAGCAGTTTCAGGGGAGCCTACGAGCAGTACTTC,CASSFRGAYEQYF